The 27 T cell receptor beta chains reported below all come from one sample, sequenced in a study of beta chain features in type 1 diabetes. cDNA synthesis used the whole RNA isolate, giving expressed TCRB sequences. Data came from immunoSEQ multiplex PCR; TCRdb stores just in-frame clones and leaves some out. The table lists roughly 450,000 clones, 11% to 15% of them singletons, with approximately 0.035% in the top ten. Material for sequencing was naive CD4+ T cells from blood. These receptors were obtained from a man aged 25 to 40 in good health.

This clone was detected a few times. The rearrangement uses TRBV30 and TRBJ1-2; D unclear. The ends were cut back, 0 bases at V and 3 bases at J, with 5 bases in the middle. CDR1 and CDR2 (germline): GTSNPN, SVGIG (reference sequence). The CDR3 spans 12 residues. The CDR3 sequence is CAWSVDDYGYTF. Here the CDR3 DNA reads TGTGCCTGGAGTGTGGATGACTATGGCTACACCTTC.

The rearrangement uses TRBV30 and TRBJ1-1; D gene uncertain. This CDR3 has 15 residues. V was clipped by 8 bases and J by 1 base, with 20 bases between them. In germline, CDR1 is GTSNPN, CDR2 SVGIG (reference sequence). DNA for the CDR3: TGTGCCCGGAAAAAACCGGCAGAAAAGAACACTGAAGCTTTCTTT. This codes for CARKKPAEKNTEAFF.

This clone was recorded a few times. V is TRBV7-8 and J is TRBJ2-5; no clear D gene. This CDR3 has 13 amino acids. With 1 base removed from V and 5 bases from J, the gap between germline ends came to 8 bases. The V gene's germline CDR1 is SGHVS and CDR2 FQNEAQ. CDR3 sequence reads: CASSLGVRETQYF. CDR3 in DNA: TGTGCCAGCAGCTTAGGAGTCCGGGAGACCCAGTACTTC.

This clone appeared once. CDR3 bases: TGTGCCACCAGCAGAGGAGAACAGCCCCAGCATTTT. Encoded protein: CATSRGEQPQHF. The gene calls are TRBV15 and TRBJ1-5; the D is unclear. V was shortened by 1 base and J by 7 bases, with 5 bases between the two germline ends. The CDR3 totals 12 residues. Per germline, CDR1 LNHNV and CDR2 YYDKDF (reference sequence).

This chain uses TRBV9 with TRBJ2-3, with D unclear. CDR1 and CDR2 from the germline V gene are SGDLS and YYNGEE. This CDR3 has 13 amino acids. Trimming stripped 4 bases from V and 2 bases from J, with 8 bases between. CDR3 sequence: CASSSYPTDTQYF. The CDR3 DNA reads TGTGCCAGCAGCTCGTATCCCACAGATACGCAGTATTTT.

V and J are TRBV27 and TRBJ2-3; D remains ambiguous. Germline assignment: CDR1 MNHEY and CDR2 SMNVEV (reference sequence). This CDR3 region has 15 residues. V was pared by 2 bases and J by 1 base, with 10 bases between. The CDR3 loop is CASSLRGQRTDTQYF. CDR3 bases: TGTGCCAGCAGTTTAAGAGGCCAGCGCACAGATACGCAGTATTTT.

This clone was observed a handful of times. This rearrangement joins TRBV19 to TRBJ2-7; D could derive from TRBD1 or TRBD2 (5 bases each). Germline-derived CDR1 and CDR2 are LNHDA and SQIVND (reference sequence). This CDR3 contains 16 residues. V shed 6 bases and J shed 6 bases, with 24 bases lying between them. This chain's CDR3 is CASRTSGPGLKGEQYF. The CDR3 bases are TGTGCCAGTAGGACGAGCGGTCCGGGGCTCAAGGGCGAGCAGTACTTC.

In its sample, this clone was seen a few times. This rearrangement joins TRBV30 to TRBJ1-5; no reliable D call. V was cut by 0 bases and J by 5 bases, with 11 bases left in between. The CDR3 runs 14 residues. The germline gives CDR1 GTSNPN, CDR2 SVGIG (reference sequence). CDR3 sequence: CAWSVHDLYQPQHF. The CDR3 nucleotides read TGTGCCTGGAGTGTACATGACCTCTATCAGCCCCAGCATTTT.

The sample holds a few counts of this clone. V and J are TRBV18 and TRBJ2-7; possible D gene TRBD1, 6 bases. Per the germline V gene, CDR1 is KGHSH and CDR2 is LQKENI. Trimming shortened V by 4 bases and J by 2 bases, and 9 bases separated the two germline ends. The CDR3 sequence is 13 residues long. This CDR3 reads CASSQDSPYEQYF. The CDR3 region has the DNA TGTGCCAGCTCACAGGACAGCCCCTACGAGCAGTACTTC.

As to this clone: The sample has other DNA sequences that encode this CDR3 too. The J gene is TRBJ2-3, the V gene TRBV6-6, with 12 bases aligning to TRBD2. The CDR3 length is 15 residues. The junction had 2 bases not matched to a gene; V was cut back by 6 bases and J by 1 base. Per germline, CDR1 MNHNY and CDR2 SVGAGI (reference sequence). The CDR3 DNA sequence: TGTGCCAGCAGGGGGACTAGCGGGCGCACAGATACGCAGTATTTT. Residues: CASRGTSGRTDTQYF.

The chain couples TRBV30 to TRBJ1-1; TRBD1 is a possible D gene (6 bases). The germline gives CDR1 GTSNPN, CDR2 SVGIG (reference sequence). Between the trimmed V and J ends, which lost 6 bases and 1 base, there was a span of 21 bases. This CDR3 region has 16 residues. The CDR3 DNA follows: TGTGCCTGCTTCACGCGCCTACGGGGACAGAACACTGAAGCTTTCTTT. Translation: CACFTRLRGQNTEAFF.

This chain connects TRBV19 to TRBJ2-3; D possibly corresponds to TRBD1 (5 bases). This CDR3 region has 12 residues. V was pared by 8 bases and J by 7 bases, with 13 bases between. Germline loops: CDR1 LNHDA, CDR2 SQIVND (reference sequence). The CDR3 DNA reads TGTGCCAGTGGAACAGGAGAAAATACGCAGTATTTT. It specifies CASGTGENTQYF.

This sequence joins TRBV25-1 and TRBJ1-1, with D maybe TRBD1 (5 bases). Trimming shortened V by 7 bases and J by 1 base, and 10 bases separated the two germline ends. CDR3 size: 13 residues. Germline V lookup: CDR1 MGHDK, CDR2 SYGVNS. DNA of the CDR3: TGTGCCAGCAAACAGGAGAGGAACACTGAAGCTTTCTTT. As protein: CASKQERNTEAFF. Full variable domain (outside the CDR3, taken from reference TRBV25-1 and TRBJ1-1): EADIYQTPRYLVIGTGKKITLECSQTMGHDKMYWYQQDPGMELHLIHYSYGVNSTEKGDLSSESTVSRIRTEHFPLTLESARPSHTSQYLCASKQERNTEAFFGQGTRLTVV.

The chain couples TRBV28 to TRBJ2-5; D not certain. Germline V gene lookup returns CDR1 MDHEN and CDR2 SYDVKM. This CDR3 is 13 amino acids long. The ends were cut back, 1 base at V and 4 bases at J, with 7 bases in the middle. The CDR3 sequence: CASSLFGRETQYF. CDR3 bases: TGTGCCAGCAGTTTATTCGGGCGAGAGACCCAGTACTTC.

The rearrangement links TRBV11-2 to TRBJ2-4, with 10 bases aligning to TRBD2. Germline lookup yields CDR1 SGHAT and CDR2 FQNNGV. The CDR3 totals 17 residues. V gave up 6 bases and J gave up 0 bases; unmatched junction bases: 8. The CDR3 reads CASRTPGLAVAKNIQYF. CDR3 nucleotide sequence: TGTGCCAGCAGAACACCCGGACTAGCGGTAGCCAAAAACATTCAGTACTTC.

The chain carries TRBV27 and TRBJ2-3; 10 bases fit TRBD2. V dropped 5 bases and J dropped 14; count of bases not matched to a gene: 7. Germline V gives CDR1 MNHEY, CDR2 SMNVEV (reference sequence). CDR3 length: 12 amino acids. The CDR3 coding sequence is TGTGCCAGCAGTCCAGGACTAGCGGCACTGTATTTT. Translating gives CASSPGLAALYF.

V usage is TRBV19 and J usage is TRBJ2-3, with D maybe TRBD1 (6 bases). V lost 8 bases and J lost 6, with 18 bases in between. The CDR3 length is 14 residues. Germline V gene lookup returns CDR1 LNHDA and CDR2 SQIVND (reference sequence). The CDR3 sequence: CASRQVSAADTQYF. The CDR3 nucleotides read TGTGCCAGTCGACAGGTATCCGCCGCGGATACGCAGTATTTT.

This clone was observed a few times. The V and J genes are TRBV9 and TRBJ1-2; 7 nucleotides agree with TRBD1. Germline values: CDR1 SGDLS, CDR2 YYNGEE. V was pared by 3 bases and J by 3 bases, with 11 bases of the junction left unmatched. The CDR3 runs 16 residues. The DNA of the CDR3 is TGTGCCAGCAGCGGGGTACCGGGACAGCTATACTATGGCTACACCTTC. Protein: CASSGVPGQLYYGYTF.

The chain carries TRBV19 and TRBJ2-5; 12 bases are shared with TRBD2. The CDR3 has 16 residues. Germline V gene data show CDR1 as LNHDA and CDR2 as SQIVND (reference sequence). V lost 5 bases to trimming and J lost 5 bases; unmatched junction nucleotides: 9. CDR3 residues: CASSLLAGGLVETQYF. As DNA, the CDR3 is TGTGCCAGTAGTCTTCTAGCGGGGGGGCTTGTCGAGACCCAGTACTTC. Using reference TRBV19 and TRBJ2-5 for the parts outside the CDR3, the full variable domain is DGGITQSPKYLFRKEGQNVTLSCEQNLNHDAMYWYRQDPGQGLRLIYYSQIVNDFQKGDIAEGYSVSREKKESFPLTVTSAQKNPTAFYLCASSLLAGGLVETQYFGPGTRLLVL.

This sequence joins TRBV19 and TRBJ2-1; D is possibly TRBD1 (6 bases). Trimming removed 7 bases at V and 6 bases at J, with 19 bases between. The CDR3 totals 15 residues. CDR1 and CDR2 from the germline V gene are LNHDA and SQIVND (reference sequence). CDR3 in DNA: TGTGCCAGTACCCCCAGGGGATTAATTATCAATGAGCAGTTCTTC. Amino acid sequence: CASTPRGLIINEQFF. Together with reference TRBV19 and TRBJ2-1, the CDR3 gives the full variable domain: DGGITQSPKYLFRKEGQNVTLSCEQNLNHDAMYWYRQDPGQGLRLIYYSQIVNDFQKGDIAEGYSVSREKKESFPLTVTSAQKNPTAFYLCASTPRGLIINEQFFGPGTRLTVL.

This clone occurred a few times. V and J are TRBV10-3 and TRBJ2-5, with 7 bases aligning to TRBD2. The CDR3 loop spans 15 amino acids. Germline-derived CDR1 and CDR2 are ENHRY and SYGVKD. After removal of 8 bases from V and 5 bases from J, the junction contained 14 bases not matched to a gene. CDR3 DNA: TGTGCCATCCGGGGTGGCGGGAGTTCTGAGGAGACCCAGTACTTC. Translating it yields CAIRGGGSSEETQYF.

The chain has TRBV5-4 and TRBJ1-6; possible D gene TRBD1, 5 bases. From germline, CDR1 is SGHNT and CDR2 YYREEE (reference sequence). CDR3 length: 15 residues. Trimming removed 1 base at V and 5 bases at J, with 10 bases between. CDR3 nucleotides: TGTGCCAGCAGCTTGAGGGACGGACATAATTCACCCCTCCACTTT. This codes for CASSLRDGHNSPLHF.

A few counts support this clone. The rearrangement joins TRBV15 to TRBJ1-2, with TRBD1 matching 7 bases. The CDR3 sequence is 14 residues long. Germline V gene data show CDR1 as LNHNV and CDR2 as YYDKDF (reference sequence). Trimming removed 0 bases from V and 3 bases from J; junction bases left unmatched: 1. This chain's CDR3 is CATSRDTGDYGYTF. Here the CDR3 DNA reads TGTGCCACCAGCAGAGATACAGGGGACTATGGCTACACCTTC.

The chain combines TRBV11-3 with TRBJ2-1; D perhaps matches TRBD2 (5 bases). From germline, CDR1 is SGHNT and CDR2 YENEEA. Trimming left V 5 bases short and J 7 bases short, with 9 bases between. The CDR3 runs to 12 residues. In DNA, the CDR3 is TGTGCCAGCAGCAGGGCGGGTAATGAGCAGTTCTTC. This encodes CASSRAGNEQFF.

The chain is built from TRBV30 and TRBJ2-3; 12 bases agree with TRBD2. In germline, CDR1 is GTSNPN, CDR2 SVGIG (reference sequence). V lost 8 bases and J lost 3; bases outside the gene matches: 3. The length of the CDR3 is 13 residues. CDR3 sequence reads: CARGTSGTDTQYF. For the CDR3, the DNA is TGTGCCCGGGGGACTAGCGGGACAGATACGCAGTATTTT.

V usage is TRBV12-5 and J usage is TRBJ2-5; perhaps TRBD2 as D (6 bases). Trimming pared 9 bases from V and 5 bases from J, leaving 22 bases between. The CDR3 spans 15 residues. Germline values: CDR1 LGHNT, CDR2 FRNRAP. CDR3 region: CASLPGPRGGETQYF. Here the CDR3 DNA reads TGTGCTAGCCTACCTGGACCGCGGGGCGGGGAGACCCAGTACTTC.

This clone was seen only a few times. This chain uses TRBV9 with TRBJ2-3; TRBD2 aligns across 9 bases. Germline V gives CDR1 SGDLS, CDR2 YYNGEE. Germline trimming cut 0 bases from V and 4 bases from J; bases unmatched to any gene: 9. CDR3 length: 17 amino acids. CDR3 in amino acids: CASSVGGGGASADTQYF. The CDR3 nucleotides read TGTGCCAGCAGCGTAGGAGGCGGGGGGGCCTCGGCAGATACGCAGTATTTT.